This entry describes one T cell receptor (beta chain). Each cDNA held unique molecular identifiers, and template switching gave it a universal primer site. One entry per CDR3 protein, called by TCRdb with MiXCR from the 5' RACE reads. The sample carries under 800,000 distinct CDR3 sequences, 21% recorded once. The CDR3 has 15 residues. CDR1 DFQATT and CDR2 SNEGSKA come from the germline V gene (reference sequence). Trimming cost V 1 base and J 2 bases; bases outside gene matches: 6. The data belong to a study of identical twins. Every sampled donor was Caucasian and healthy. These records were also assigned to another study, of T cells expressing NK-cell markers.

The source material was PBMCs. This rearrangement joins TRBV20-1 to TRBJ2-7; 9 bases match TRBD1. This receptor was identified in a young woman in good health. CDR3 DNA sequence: TGCAGTGCTAGAGGCTCGGACAGGGGCCCCTACGAGCAGTACTTC. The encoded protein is CSARGSDRGPYEQYF.